This T cell receptor beta chain was identified during a study of shared T cell receptors in the human thymus. The method was immunoSEQ multiplex PCR; TCRdb's version includes in-frame clones alone and lacks a portion of them. The sample records approximately 580,000 clones, approximately 80% being singletons. The CDR3 loop spans 16 amino acids. Looked up from germline, CDR1 is MNHNS and CDR2 is SASEGT. Trimming cost V 3 bases and J 2 bases; bases outside gene matches: 6. These data were also filed under a second study, of human thymus T cells. That paper adds: Highly overlapping thymic repertoires among unrelated individuals were reported in related research.

The sequence was collected from a boy under three years old with a congenital heart defect. The chain combines TRBV6-1 with TRBJ2-7, with 11 bases aligning to TRBD1. Sequences were obtained from thymocytes. As DNA, the CDR3 is TGTGCCAGCAGTGATGGTGCGGGACAGGGGGCCTACGAGCAGTACTTC. This encodes CASSDGAGQGAYEQYF.